This T cell receptor beta chain derives from a study of cytomegalovirus exposure and HLA in healthy donors. Trimming took off 5 bases at V and 4 bases at J, with 16 bases between the two ends. Germline V gene data show CDR1 as SEHNR and CDR2 as FQNEAQ (reference sequence). This CDR3 spans 15 amino acids. With 60 Vbeta and 13 Jbeta primers, the PCR was carried out. The protocol was immunoSEQ multiplex PCR, while the TCRdb copy is restricted to in-frame clones and leaves out a portion. Of about 120,000 clones listed, roughly 76% are singletons. The chain joins TRBV7-9 to TRBJ2-3, with D perhaps TRBD1 (7 bases). The TCR originated in a man aged 25-45 years in good health and CMV-seronegative. The sample consisted of PBMCs. The CDR3 sequence: CASSHRQGGPDTQYF. CDR3 nucleotides: TGTGCCAGCAGCCACCGACAGGGAGGTCCAGATACGCAGTATTTT.